This TCR beta chain was profiled in a study of CD8 T cells in Susac syndrome. Reverse transcription of roughly 0.5 to 1 ug RNA used random hexamers. TCRdb ran MiXCR on the immunoSEQ multiplex PCR reads and lists one entry per CDR3 protein. The sample has fewer than 80,000 distinct CDR3 sequences, 90% to 95% seen once. V dropped 3 bases and J dropped 0 bases, with 14 bases sitting between them. Germline assignment: CDR1 DFQATT and CDR2 SNEGSKA (reference sequence). This CDR3 has 16 amino acids. Sequencing was performed on CD8+ T cells from PBMCs. The source of this sequence is a human donor with multiple sclerosis. V usage is TRBV20-1 and J usage is TRBJ2-2; D remains ambiguous. CDR3 sequence (DNA): TGCAGTGCTAGTGACGAGATATCTGCGAACACCGGGGAGCTGTTTTTT. Translating it yields CSASDEISANTGELFF.